These 24 T cell receptor beta chains were all obtained from the same sample, sequenced in a study of OX40 agonist ivuxolimab in advanced cancers. To prepare the library, the immunoSEQ multiplex PCR assay was applied. TCRdb provides this immuneACCESS table in a form limited to in-frame rearrangements. Some clones are lacking; in checked studies, under half of them reflect an unresolved V gene, and why the rest are absent is not known. This sample comprises 50,000 to 65,000 clones, 80% to 95% of them detected only once. 13% of the sample goes to the ten largest clones. This specimen consisted of CD4+ or CD8+ T cells sorted from blood, obtained in a trial of the OX40 agonist ivuxolimab. The receptors here all came from an adult with an advanced solid tumor such as melanoma, head and neck, liver or kidney cancer.

The CDR3 region has the DNA TGTGCCAGCAGTGCCGGGACAGGGGGCAATCAGCCCCAGCATTTT. This encodes CASSAGTGGNQPQHF. This chain joins TRBV27 and TRBJ1-5; 10 nucleotides align to TRBD1. CDR1 is MNHEY, CDR2 SMNVEV, per germline (reference sequence). Unmatched junction bases numbered 3, after V lost 5 bases and J lost 2 bases. The CDR3 loop spans 15 amino acids.

The CDR3 bases are TGTGCCAGCAGCTCAACTAGCGGGGGAGTGTACGAGCAGTACTTC. This sequence encodes CASSSTSGGVYEQYF. V and J are TRBV7-9 and TRBJ2-7, with 11 bases fitting TRBD2. V dropped 4 bases and J dropped 4; count of bases not matched to a gene: 6. Germline V gene data show CDR1 as SEHNR and CDR2 as FQNEAQ (reference sequence). The CDR3 is 15 residues long.

The chain has TRBV7-6 and TRBJ2-1; a weak D match, TRBD1 (6 bases). The germline V gene has CDR1 SGHVS and CDR2 FNYEAQ. V gave up 1 base and J gave up 7 bases, with 14 bases separating them. This CDR3 has 15 amino acids. The CDR3 loop reads CASSLDRAHPNEQFF. CDR3 in DNA: TGTGCCAGCAGCTTAGACAGGGCCCACCCAAATGAGCAGTTCTTC.

The chain employs TRBV19 and TRBJ1-2; no reliable D call. The V gene's germline CDR1 is LNHDA and CDR2 SQIVND (reference sequence). The CDR3 length is 16 residues. V was trimmed by 5 bases and J by 2 bases, leaving 18 bases between them. Here the CDR3 reads CASSATLGSQNYGYTF. The CDR3 DNA reads TGTGCCAGTAGTGCCACTTTAGGGTCCCAAAACTATGGCTACACCTTC.

This clone has just one count. The J gene is TRBJ2-7, the V gene TRBV27; 9 bases agree with TRBD1. This CDR3 region has 13 residues. Trimming at V came to 3 bases and at J to 4 bases, leaving 1 base not matched to a gene. Germline V lookup: CDR1 MNHEY, CDR2 SMNVEV (reference sequence). CDR3 bases: TGTGCCAGCAGTTTGACAGGGGGTTACGAGCAGTACTTC. Protein sequence: CASSLTGGYEQYF.

V usage is TRBV7-9 and J usage is TRBJ2-7; a possible D gene is TRBD2 (6 bases). This CDR3 is built from 15 residues. CDR1 is SEHNR, CDR2 FQNEAQ, per germline (reference sequence). Trimming removed 5 bases at V and 5 bases at J, with 19 bases between. The CDR3 nucleotides are TGTGCCAGCAGCCCGCTGGACTACGCTCCCCACGAGCAGTACTTC. As protein: CASSPLDYAPHEQYF.

The chain uses TRBV7-7 and TRBJ1-1, with D unresolved. The CDR3 loop spans 10 amino acids. In germline, CDR1 is SSHAT, CDR2 FNYEAQ (reference sequence). Trimming took 6 bases from V and 11 from J, leaving 10 bases between them. CDR3 loop: CASRTYGAFF. CDR3 DNA sequence: TGTGCCAGCAGGACTTATGGGGCTTTCTTT.

In the case of this clone: One junction end disagrees with the germline gene, perhaps due to a read error. This rearrangement joins TRBV19 to TRBJ2-7; 9 bases line up with TRBD1. This CDR3 contains 14 residues. CDR1 LNHDA and CDR2 SQIVND come from the germline V gene (reference sequence). In DNA, the CDR3 is TGTGCCAGTAGTATAGAAGGGACAGGGCACGATCAGTACTTC. Its translation: CASSIEGTGHDQYF.

V is TRBV6-6 and J is TRBJ2-2; D is undetermined. Germline CDR1 and CDR2: MNHNY and SVGAGI (reference sequence). V lost 3 bases, J lost 2 bases, and 4 bases lay in between. The CDR3 runs 13 residues. The CDR3 DNA is TGTGCCAGCAGTTATGCCAACACCGGGGAGCTGTTTTTT. It yields the protein CASSYANTGELFF.

The chain employs TRBV4-1 and TRBJ1-1, with no clear D. V lost 2 bases to trimming and J lost 3 bases, with 13 bases between them. The CDR3 is 15 amino acids. CDR1 and CDR2 (germline): MGHRA, YSYEKL. In DNA form, the CDR3 reads TGCGCCAGCAGCCAATTTGTGGGGAAGGACACTGAAGCTTTCTTT. As protein: CASSQFVGKDTEAFF.

The chain recombines TRBV7-8 with TRBJ2-2; D call uncertain. Germline V CDR1 and CDR2: SGHVS, FQNEAQ. The CDR3 has 14 residues. Trimming left V 2 bases short and J 1 base short, with 5 bases between. DNA for the CDR3: TGTGCCAGCAGCTTAATGGAGAACACCGGGGAGCTGTTTTTT. Amino acid sequence: CASSLMENTGELFF.

The chain employs TRBV7-9 and TRBJ2-1; 10 bases are shared with TRBD2. Germline V CDR1 and CDR2: SEHNR, FQNEAQ (reference sequence). The V and J ends lost 5 bases and 6 bases, in that order; junction bases with no gene match: 13. This CDR3 has 17 residues. Written as DNA, the CDR3 is TGTGCCAGCAGCCCCCGACTAGCGGGCCTCCGCGCCAATGAGCAGTTCTTC. This encodes CASSPRLAGLRANEQFF. The whole variable domain, filled in from reference TRBV7-9 and TRBJ2-1, reads DTGVSQNPRHKITKRGQNVTFRCDPISEHNRLYWYRQTLGQGPEFLTYFQNEAQLEKSRLLSDRFSAERPKGSFSTLEIQRTEQGDSAMYLCASSPRLAGLRANEQFFGPGTRLTVL.

The V gene is TRBV6-6, the J gene TRBJ1-2; weak D call: TRBD1 (6 bases). This CDR3 has 12 residues. Between the trimmed V and J ends, which lost 7 bases and 7 bases, there was a span of 13 bases. Germline CDR1 reads MNHNY; CDR2 reads SVGAGI (reference sequence). CDR3 amino acids: CASKSSGAGYTF. Written as DNA, the CDR3 is TGTGCCAGCAAATCGTCGGGGGCTGGCTACACCTTC.

V gene TRBV11-2 combines with J gene TRBJ1-1, with TRBD1 as a possible D gene (5 bases). V shed 4 bases and J shed 4 bases, with 13 bases lying between them. The V gene's germline CDR1 is SGHAT and CDR2 FQNNGV. This CDR3 comprises 14 residues. The CDR3 sequence: CASSYGQLGTEAFF. The CDR3 DNA reads as TGTGCCAGCAGCTACGGACAACTCGGCACTGAAGCTTTCTTT.

The V call is TRBV7-9, the J call TRBJ2-5; 10 nucleotides agree with TRBD1. Per germline, CDR1 SEHNR and CDR2 FQNEAQ (reference sequence). CDR3 length equals 18 residues. The junction had 13 bases not matched to a gene; V was cut back by 2 bases and J by 4 bases. The CDR3 bases are TGTGCCAGCAGCTTATTGCGGACAGGGGGTTGGGTCGTAGAGACCCAGTACTTC. Translation gives CASSLLRTGGWVVETQYF. The whole variable domain, filled in from reference TRBV7-9 and TRBJ2-5, reads DTGVSQNPRHKITKRGQNVTFRCDPISEHNRLYWYRQTLGQGPEFLTYFQNEAQLEKSRLLSDRFSAERPKGSFSTLEIQRTEQGDSAMYLCASSLLRTGGWVVETQYFGPGTRLLVL.

V gene TRBV5-1 combines with J gene TRBJ2-1, with 13 bases identical to TRBD2. V dropped 1 base and J dropped 8; count of bases not matched to a gene: 9. The CDR3 spans 17 residues. CDR1 SGHRS and CDR2 YFSETQ come from the germline V gene. CDR3 sequence reads: CASSLRTSGGPGDEQFF. The CDR3 DNA follows: TGCGCCAGCAGCTTGAGGACTAGCGGGGGCCCCGGGGATGAGCAGTTCTTC.

The J gene is TRBJ2-7, the V gene TRBV13, with a tentative D call TRBD1 (6 bases). V gave up 3 bases and J gave up 2 bases, with 11 bases separating them. In germline, CDR1 is PRHDT, CDR2 FYEKMQ (reference sequence). The CDR3 is 14 residues long. CDR3 residues: CASSLWTETYEQYF. As DNA, the CDR3 is TGTGCCAGCAGCTTGTGGACAGAAACCTACGAGCAGTACTTC.

V and J are TRBV6-1 and TRBJ2-7; TRBD2 matches 10 bases. This CDR3 comprises 15 residues. Per germline, CDR1 MNHNS and CDR2 SASEGT. J lost 0 bases, V lost 5 bases, and 4 bases had no gene match. The CDR3: CASSPGTSDSYEQYF. Here the CDR3 DNA reads TGTGCCAGCAGTCCCGGGACTAGCGACTCCTACGAGCAGTACTTC.

The chain couples TRBV19 to TRBJ1-1; D is possibly TRBD1 (5 bases). V gave up 3 bases and J gave up 0 bases, with 8 bases separating them. CDR1 and CDR2 (germline): LNHDA, SQIVND (reference sequence). CDR3 length: 14 residues. CDR3 coding DNA: TGTGCCAGTAGTATTGCAGGGATGAACACTGAAGCTTTCTTT. Amino acids: CASSIAGMNTEAFF.

The CDR3 DNA sequence: TGTGCCAGCAGCTTCGGAGGGGCCTTATGGAATATATACAATGAGCAGTTCTTC. This gives the protein CASSFGGALWNIYNEQFF. J is TRBJ2-1 and V is TRBV7-2; the D gene is possibly TRBD2 (6 bases). Per the germline V gene, CDR1 is SGHTA and CDR2 is FQGNSA. This CDR3 spans 18 amino acids. V was pared by 3 bases and J by 4 bases, with 22 bases between. The entire variable domain, with the rest obtained from reference TRBV7-2 and TRBJ2-1, is as follows: GAGVSQSPSNKVTEKGKDVELRCDPISGHTALYWYRQSLGQGLEFLIYFQGNSAPDKSGLPSDRFSAERTGGSVSTLTIQRTQQEDSAVYLCASSFGGALWNIYNEQFFGPGTRLTVL.

This chain uses TRBV5-6 with TRBJ2-1; 13 positions agree with TRBD2. The CDR3 has 17 amino acids. V gave up 3 bases and J gave up 4 bases; unmatched junction bases: 7. CDR1 and CDR2 from the germline V gene are SGHDT and YYEEEE. CDR3 protein: CASSSTSGRSNYNEQFF. In DNA, the CDR3 is TGTGCCAGCAGCTCGACTAGCGGGAGGTCTAATTACAATGAGCAGTTCTTC.

This rearrangement joins TRBV2 to TRBJ2-7; D could derive from TRBD1 or TRBD2 (6 bases each). The CDR3 is 17 amino acids. V lost 7 bases to trimming and J lost 0 bases, with 22 bases between them. Looked up from germline, CDR1 is SNHLY and CDR2 is FYNNEI. The CDR3 sequence: CASTGSREEGVSYEQYF. The DNA of the CDR3 is TGTGCCAGCACCGGAAGCAGAGAGGAGGGGGTCTCCTACGAGCAGTACTTC.

The CDR3: CASSFFPPHPGQPSNTEAFF. Written as DNA, the CDR3 is TGTGCCAGCAGCTTTTTCCCACCCCATCCGGGACAGCCATCGAACACTGAAGCTTTCTTT. The rearrangement uses TRBV7-6 and TRBJ1-1, with TRBD1 matching 7 bases. V was pared by 3 bases and J by 1 base, with 20 bases of the junction left unmatched. Germline V lookup: CDR1 SGHVS, CDR2 FNYEAQ. CDR3 size: 20 residues.

This chain uses TRBV10-3 with TRBJ2-1; 8 bases line up with TRBD2. The length of the CDR3 is 15 residues. V trimming: 3 bases; J trimming: 5 bases; junction bases outside the gene matches: 6. Germline V gene data show CDR1 as ENHRY and CDR2 as SYGVKD. The CDR3 here is CAISDPAGENNEQFF. In DNA form, the CDR3 reads TGTGCCATCAGTGATCCAGCGGGAGAGAACAATGAGCAGTTCTTC.